This T cell receptor beta chain is from a study of T cell changes during pregnancy in multiple sclerosis. Germline CDR1 is SGHTS and CDR2 is YDEGEE. The CDR3 runs 14 residues. With V trimmed by 5 bases and J by 1 base, 5 bases remained unmatched. Sequencing used immunoSEQ multiplex PCR; TCRdb keeps in-frame clones, though not all of them. The sample has around 50,000 clones, 94% seen once; the top ten hold about 4.1%. This TCR was recovered from a female donor with multiple sclerosis, enrolled in a pregnancy study. The material sequenced was CD8+ T cells from peripheral blood mononuclear cells, taken in the first trimester of pregnancy. This rearrangement joins TRBV5-8 to TRBJ1-1; 7 bases align to TRBD1. DNA for the CDR3: TGTGCCAGCAGTATTGGGACAGCGAACACTGAAGCTTTCTTT. It specifies CASSIGTANTEAFF.